This entry is about one T cell receptor beta chain. V lost 3 bases to trimming and J lost 4 bases, with 3 bases between them. CDR3 length equals 11 residues. CDR1 is SGHNT, CDR2 YYREEE, per germline (reference sequence). The sample is drawn from a study of OX40 agonist ivuxolimab in advanced cancers. Libraries were prepared by immunoSEQ multiplex PCR; TCRdb keeps only in-frame clonotypes and omits some of them. The sample records tens of thousands of clones, 81% being singletons. Material: CD4+ or CD8+ T cells sorted from blood, obtained in a trial of the OX40 agonist ivuxolimab. This clonotype was obtained from an adult with an advanced solid tumor such as melanoma, head and neck, liver or kidney cancer. This sequence joins TRBV5-4 and TRBJ2-3; D is undetermined. CDR3 loop: CASSWADTQYF. The CDR3 nucleotides read TGTGCCAGCAGCTGGGCAGATACGCAGTATTTT. Filled out from reference TRBV5-4 and TRBJ2-3, the complete variable domain reads ETGVTQSPTHLIKTRGQQVTLRCSSQSGHNTVSWYQQALGQGPQFIFQYYREEENGRGNFPPRFSGLQFPNYSSELNVNALELDDSALYLCASSWADTQYFGPGTRLTVL.